The 23 T cell receptor beta chains below all came from one sample that was sequenced in a study of shared clonotypes between healthy human individuals (dated by TCRdb to about 2020). The receptor library was made with the immunoSEQ multiplex PCR assay. This immuneACCESS table, as held by TCRdb, lists in-frame sequences with V and J called but not all clones. Of the missing ones, under half trace to an unresolved V gene in checked studies; the others have no known cause. The sample profile shows about half a million clones; around 73% of them were found once. Around 12% of the sample goes to the ten largest clones. The material sequenced was PBMCs. All receptors come from a woman in her forties in good health. Some clones in this sample may be carry-over from other donors' samples.

V gene TRBV6-5 combines with J gene TRBJ2-2, with 7 positions matching TRBD1. Looked up from germline, CDR1 is MNHEY and CDR2 is SVGAGI. Trimming removed 6 bases from V and 5 bases from J; junction bases left unmatched: 9. The CDR3 is 15 residues long. Here the CDR3 DNA reads TGTGCCAGCAGGCCCTCAGACAGGGTAACCGGGGAGCTGTTTTTT. Its translation is CASRPSDRVTGELFF.

The gene calls are TRBV27 and TRBJ2-7, with D perhaps being TRBD1 or TRBD2 (6 bases each). The CDR3 has 18 amino acids. CDR1 is MNHEY, CDR2 SMNVEV, per germline (reference sequence). Trimming pared 5 bases from V and 5 bases from J, leaving 28 bases between. This chain's CDR3 is CASSPRGGLWAGSDEQYF. CDR3 in DNA: TGTGCCAGCAGTCCTCGAGGGGGTTTGTGGGCCGGGAGCGACGAGCAGTACTTC.

The chain recombines TRBV4-1 with TRBJ2-5, with 10 bases fitting TRBD2. The DNA end lines up better with TRBJ2-7; the J call may be wrong. The germline CDR1 and CDR2 sequences are MGHRA and YSYEKL. This CDR3 contains 17 residues. This CDR3 is CASSHRRASGSSYEQYF. The CDR3, as DNA: TGCGCCAGCAGCCATCGTCGGGCTAGCGGGAGCTCCTACGAGCAGTACTTC.

The gene calls are TRBV18 and TRBJ1-1; no definite D call. The V gene's germline CDR1 is KGHSH and CDR2 LQKENI. This CDR3 has 14 amino acids. Trimming shortened V by 4 bases and J by 4 bases, and 13 bases separated the two germline ends. CDR3 region: CASSLTRAGTEAFF. DNA for the CDR3: TGTGCCAGCTCACTTACGCGGGCGGGCACTGAAGCTTTCTTT.

V is TRBV5-1 and J is TRBJ1-4; D is unclear. From germline, CDR1 is SGHRS and CDR2 YFSETQ. The V gene lost 4 bases and the J gene lost 8 bases, with 18 bases spanning the gap. CDR3 length equals 15 residues. CDR3 sequence (DNA): TGCGCCAGCAGCCCCGGACCGGGGATAGGCGAAAAACTGTTTTTT. Translating gives CASSPGPGIGEKLFF.

The chain links TRBV7-3 to TRBJ2-1; D gene unclear. Between the trimmed V and J ends, which lost 5 bases and 0 bases, there was a span of 11 bases. CDR1 and CDR2 from the germline V gene are SGHTA and FQGTGA. The CDR3 sequence is 15 residues long. The CDR3 spells CASSPRKSSYNEQFF. The DNA of the CDR3 is TGTGCCAGCAGCCCAAGGAAGAGCTCCTACAATGAGCAGTTCTTC. Drawing the rest from reference TRBV7-3 and TRBJ2-1, the complete variable domain is GAGVSQTPSNKVTEKGKYVELRCDPISGHTALYWYRQSLGQGPEFLIYFQGTGAADDSGLPNDRFFAVRPEGSVSTLKIQRTERGDSAVYLCASSPRKSSYNEQFFGPGTRLTVL.

The rearrangement joins TRBV5-5 to TRBJ2-7; the D gene is possibly TRBD1 (5 bases). Per the germline V gene, CDR1 is SGHKS and CDR2 is YYEKEE (reference sequence). The length of the CDR3 is 16 residues. Trimming took 4 bases from V and 2 from J, leaving 19 bases between them. This CDR3 reads CASSPLQGARPYEQYF. The CDR3 region has the DNA TGTGCCAGCAGCCCGCTCCAGGGCGCCCGCCCCTACGAGCAGTACTTC. Drawing the rest from reference TRBV5-5 and TRBJ2-7, the complete variable domain is DAGVTQSPTHLIKTRGQQVTLRCSPISGHKSVSWYQQVLGQGPQFIFQYYEKEERGRGNFPDRFSARQFPNYSSELNVNALLLGDSALYLCASSPLQGARPYEQYFGPGTRLTVT.

This clone was counted at least ten times. The rearrangement uses TRBV4-1 and TRBJ1-4; 7 nucleotides match TRBD1. The CDR3 has 15 amino acids. From germline, CDR1 is MGHRA and CDR2 YSYEKL. The junction had 6 bases not matched to a gene; V was cut back by 3 bases and J by 5 bases. CDR3: CASSHPGTANEKLFF. The CDR3 DNA is TGCGCCAGCAGCCATCCCGGGACAGCGAATGAAAAACTGTTTTTT.

This chain connects TRBV14 to TRBJ2-5; no definite D call. The germline gives CDR1 SGHDN, CDR2 FVKESK. Trimming cost V 4 bases and J 1 base, with 19 bases left between them. This CDR3 is built from 17 residues. The DNA for the CDR3 is TGTGCCAGCAGCCCTCATCCATTTCGGACCATCCAAGAGACCCAGTACTTC. It is translated as CASSPHPFRTIQETQYF.

The chain combines TRBV11-2 with TRBJ1-1; the D gene is possibly TRBD1 (5 bases). The germline V and J ends were trimmed by 4 bases and 4 bases, with 13 bases remaining between them. This CDR3 is 14 amino acids long. Germline V lookup: CDR1 SGHAT, CDR2 FQNNGV. The CDR3 nucleotides are TGTGCCAGCAGCTCTTGGGGCTCGAGCACTGAAGCTTTCTTT. Protein sequence: CASSSWGSSTEAFF.

This clone has a single count. This chain joins TRBV2 and TRBJ1-4; TRBD1 agrees at 9 bases. V was pared by 6 bases and J by 8 bases, with 7 bases of the junction left unmatched. The germline V gene has CDR1 SNHLY and CDR2 FYNNEI. The CDR3 covers 14 residues. In DNA form, the CDR3 reads TGTGCCAGCAGACAGGGGGCGCTTTTGGAAAAACTGTTTTTT. It codes for CASRQGALLEKLFF.

This clone was counted many times. The sample carries other DNA sequences with the same CDR3. The V call is TRBV4-1, the J call TRBJ1-2; no definite D call. The germline gives CDR1 MGHRA, CDR2 YSYEKL. Trimming shortened V by 0 bases and J by 1 base, and 9 bases separated the two germline ends. The length of the CDR3 is 15 residues. The CDR3 sequence: CASSQDLHLNYGYTF. The CDR3 DNA follows: TGCGCCAGCAGCCAAGATCTTCACCTTAACTATGGCTACACCTTC.

The rearrangement joins TRBV2 to TRBJ2-7, with D possibly called TRBD1 or TRBD2 (5 bases each). In germline, CDR1 is SNHLY, CDR2 FYNNEI. V lost 2 bases and J 0 bases, leaving 11 bases between the germline ends. This CDR3 is 15 amino acids long. CDR3 sequence (DNA): TGTGCCAGCAGTGAACGGGGCTCGATCTCCTACGAGCAGTACTTC. This translates into CASSERGSISYEQYF.

V usage is TRBV7-8 and J usage is TRBJ2-1; TRBD1 matches at 8 bases. Germline CDR1 and CDR2: SGHVS and FQNEAQ. The J segment lost 7 bases and the V segment lost 7 bases, leaving 9 bases of the junction unmatched. The CDR3 runs 14 residues. The CDR3 DNA is TGTGCCAGCAATTTAGGACAGGGTTTTAATGAGCAGTTCTTC. Translated, it gives CASNLGQGFNEQFF.

This clone occurred a few times. J is TRBJ2-5 and V is TRBV7-2, with 7 positions matching TRBD1. Germline V gives CDR1 SGHTA, CDR2 FQGNSA. The J segment lost 9 bases and the V segment lost 5 bases, leaving 9 bases of the junction unmatched. The CDR3 sequence is 13 residues long. CDR3 loop: CASSQTGETAQYF. The DNA of the CDR3 is TGTGCCAGCAGCCAAACAGGGGAAACGGCCCAGTACTTC.

The chain employs TRBV28 and TRBJ1-2, with D possibly matching TRBD1 (6 bases). Looked up from germline, CDR1 is MDHEN and CDR2 is SYDVKM. The CDR3 is 13 residues long. Trimming cost V 10 bases and J 4 bases, with 16 bases left between them. CDR3 in amino acids: CATLRGNRYGYTF. CDR3 nucleotide sequence: TGTGCCACCCTAAGGGGGAACCGCTATGGCTACACCTTC.

The chain combines TRBV5-1 with TRBJ1-4; 10 bases line up with TRBD1. CDR3 length: 15 residues. Germline V gene data show CDR1 as SGHRS and CDR2 as YFSETQ. The V segment lost 4 bases and the J segment 6 bases; nucleotides outside the gene matches: 6. DNA for the CDR3: TGCGCCAGCAGCGTAGGGACAGGGGAAGATGAAAAACTGTTTTTT. Protein sequence: CASSVGTGEDEKLFF.

This clone was counted a single time. J is TRBJ1-5 and V is TRBV30; D gene unclear. V was shortened by 1 base and J by 7 bases, with 14 bases between the two germline ends. CDR1 is GTSNPN, CDR2 SVGIG, per germline (reference sequence). The CDR3 is 14 residues long. The CDR3 protein is CAWSARGFGQPQHF. The CDR3 DNA reads as TGTGCCTGGAGTGCCCGAGGGTTCGGGCAGCCCCAGCATTTT. Full variable domain (outside the CDR3, taken from reference TRBV30 and TRBJ1-5): SQTIHQWPATLVQPVGSPLSLECTVEGTSNPNLYWYRQAAGRGLQLLFYSVGIGQISSEVPQNLSASRPQDRQFILSSKKLLLSDSGFYLCAWSARGFGQPQHFGDGTRLSIL.

In this sample, this clone turned up a few times. This chain uses TRBV5-4 with TRBJ2-1; 12 nucleotides match TRBD2. Unmatched junction bases numbered 2, after V lost 1 base and J lost 6 bases. Looked up from germline, CDR1 is SGHNT and CDR2 is YYREEE (reference sequence). The CDR3 has 15 residues. In DNA, the CDR3 is TGTGCCAGCAGCTTGCCGACTAGCGGGAGCAATGAGCAGTTCTTC. Its translation: CASSLPTSGSNEQFF.

The chain couples TRBV27 to TRBJ2-2, with TRBD1 matching 8 bases. CDR3 length: 14 amino acids. V gave up 8 bases and J gave up 3 bases; unmatched junction bases: 5. Germline V gives CDR1 MNHEY, CDR2 SMNVEV (reference sequence). The CDR3 DNA follows: TGTGCCAGCCAGGGGGCTTGGGACACCGGGGAGCTGTTTTTT. Its translation: CASQGAWDTGELFF.

CDR3: CASSLIGQGEDEQYF. CDR3 nucleotide sequence: TGCGCCAGCAGCTTGATAGGACAGGGCGAGGACGAGCAGTACTTC. This chain connects TRBV5-1 to TRBJ2-7; 8 bases line up with TRBD1. The CDR3 totals 15 residues. Germline loops: CDR1 SGHRS, CDR2 YFSETQ. With V trimmed by 1 base and J by 5 bases, 8 bases remained unmatched. Drawing the rest from reference TRBV5-1 and TRBJ2-7, the complete variable domain is KAGVTQTPRYLIKTRGQQVTLSCSPISGHRSVSWYQQTPGQGLQFLFEYFSETQRNKGNFPGRFSGRQFSNSRSEMNVSTLELGDSALYLCASSLIGQGEDEQYFGPGTRLTVT.

With regard to this clone: No DNA is shown, since the ends of the CDR3 on it are uncertain; the CDR3 is the one TCRdb lists. CDR3 amino acids: CASTVAGGNDEQFF. The V and J genes are TRBV21-1 and TRBJ2-1; the tabulated D call, TRBD2, remains unverified against the DNA. TRBV21-1 is an annotated pseudogene. Ends included, the CDR3 has 14 residues.

The V gene is TRBV7-6, the J gene TRBJ2-7, with 8 nucleotides matching TRBD2. V gave up 5 bases and J gave up 3 bases; unmatched junction bases: 12. The CDR3 is made up of 16 amino acids. CDR1 SGHVS and CDR2 FNYEAQ come from the germline V gene. The CDR3, as DNA: TGTGCCAGCAGCCCCGGCCCGCTCGGGGGGGTCTACGAGCAGTACTTC. Protein sequence: CASSPGPLGGVYEQYF.